Following are 18 T cell receptor beta chains from one sample sequenced in a study of T cell changes during pregnancy in multiple sclerosis (dated by TCRdb to about 2019). The library was prepared using the immunoSEQ multiplex PCR assay. The table comes from immuneACCESS by way of TCRdb, which keeps in-frame sequences with V and J called. Part of the clones is missing from these tables; in studies checked, under half for an unresolved V gene and the rest for unknown reasons. Across this sample there are approximately 100,000 clones, with 91% seen only once. The ten largest account for approximately 3.5% of the sample. The source material was peripheral blood, sampled after pregnancy. Source of these receptors: a female donor with multiple sclerosis, enrolled in a pregnancy study.

The gene calls are TRBV5-4 and TRBJ2-7; TRBD2 might be the D (6 bases). There are 13 residues in the CDR3. Per germline, CDR1 SGHNT and CDR2 YYREEE (reference sequence). V gave up 4 bases and J gave up 6 bases, with 14 bases separating them. CDR3 amino acids: CASSTYLASEQYF. The CDR3 DNA follows: TGTGCCAGCAGCACCTACCTAGCGAGCGAGCAGTACTTC.

As DNA, the CDR3 is TGTGCCATCGCGGGCGGGAATCAGCCCCAGCATTTT. As protein: CAIAGGNQPQHF. This chain connects TRBV18 to TRBJ1-5; D is unresolved. The CDR3 length is 12 residues. Per the germline V gene, CDR1 is KGHSH and CDR2 is LQKENI. Trimming took off 10 bases at V and 4 bases at J, with 11 bases between the two ends.

This clone appeared a single time. CDR3 sequence reads: CASTRARTDTQYF. In nucleotides, the CDR3 is TGTGCCAGTACCAGGGCCCGGACAGATACGCAGTATTTT. The chain employs TRBV19 and TRBJ2-3; D is possibly TRBD1 (5 bases). The V end was cut by 7 bases, the J end by 3 bases, with 11 bases between. The CDR3 contains 13 residues. Germline assignment: CDR1 LNHDA and CDR2 SQIVND (reference sequence).

The chain employs TRBV10-2 and TRBJ2-7; possible D gene TRBD1, 6 bases. The CDR3 extends over 12 amino acids. Trimming shortened V by 7 bases and J by 4 bases, and 11 bases separated the two germline ends. Germline lookup yields CDR1 WSHSY and CDR2 SAAADI. The CDR3 loop reads CASMAGVYEQYF. In nucleotides, the CDR3 is TGCGCCAGCATGGCAGGGGTGTACGAGCAGTACTTC.

The gene calls are TRBV5-4 and TRBJ1-6; D gene uncertain. Deletions cut 5 bases from V and 5 bases from J, with 20 bases between. This CDR3 has 17 residues. Germline V gene data show CDR1 as SGHNT and CDR2 as YYREEE (reference sequence). CDR3 bases: TGTGCCAGCAGTCCTGGACTGTTATCCTTTAATAATTCACCCCTCCACTTT. It codes for CASSPGLLSFNNSPLHF. The full variable domain, in which reference TRBV5-4 and TRBJ1-6 provide the parts outside the CDR3, is ETGVTQSPTHLIKTRGQQVTLRCSSQSGHNTVSWYQQALGQGPQFIFQYYREEENGRGNFPPRFSGLQFPNYSSELNVNALELDDSALYLCASSPGLLSFNNSPLHFGNGTRLTVT.

The chain has TRBV4-2 and TRBJ1-3, with D possibly being TRBD1 (5 bases). CDR1 is LGHNA, CDR2 YNFKEQ, per germline. This CDR3 region has 14 residues. With 2 bases removed from V and 8 bases from J, the gap between germline ends came to 13 bases. The CDR3 spells CASSQPDGGYTIYF. Written as DNA, the CDR3 is TGTGCCAGCAGCCAACCCGACGGGGGGTACACCATATATTTT.

The chain joins TRBV19 to TRBJ1-2; the D gene is possibly TRBD1 (6 bases). CDR1 LNHDA and CDR2 SQIVND come from the germline V gene (reference sequence). The germline V and J ends were trimmed by 4 bases and 8 bases, with 14 bases remaining between them. The CDR3 runs to 13 residues. The CDR3 nucleotides are TGTGCCAGTAGTACCGGGACAAAAGAGGGCTACACCTTC. This encodes CASSTGTKEGYTF.

V is TRBV25-1 and J is TRBJ1-6; D may be TRBD1 (6 bases). CDR1 is MGHDK, CDR2 SYGVNS, per germline. This CDR3 is 13 amino acids long. With 8 bases removed from V and 5 bases from J, the gap between germline ends came to 10 bases. The DNA of the CDR3 is TGTGCCAGCGCCCAGGGGAATAATTCACCCCTCCACTTT. This sequence encodes CASAQGNNSPLHF.

This clone was recorded only once. The chain has TRBV5-1 and TRBJ1-2; maybe TRBD1 (6 bases). Trimming cost V 0 bases and J 3 bases, with 6 bases left between them. Germline values: CDR1 SGHRS, CDR2 YFSETQ. There are 13 residues in the CDR3. The CDR3 DNA follows: TGCGCCAGCAGCTTGGGGACAGACTATGGCTACACCTTC. This sequence encodes CASSLGTDYGYTF.

The J gene is TRBJ1-1, the V gene TRBV7-8; D is perhaps TRBD1 (5 bases). The germline V and J ends were trimmed by 5 bases and 4 bases, with 17 bases remaining between them. Germline V gives CDR1 SGHVS, CDR2 FQNEAQ. The CDR3 sequence is 15 residues long. CDR3 protein: CASSPRASLVTEAFF. In nucleotides, the CDR3 is TGTGCCAGCAGCCCCAGGGCCTCCTTGGTCACTGAAGCTTTCTTT. Based on the CDR3 plus reference TRBV7-8 and TRBJ1-1, the full variable domain is GAGVSQSPRYKVAKRGQDVALRCDPISGHVSLFWYQQALGQGPEFLTYFQNEAQLDKSGLPSDRFFAERPEGSVSTLKIQRTQQEDSAVYLCASSPRASLVTEAFFGQGTRLTVV.

The V gene is TRBV13, the J gene TRBJ2-7; D is ambiguous. The CDR3 is made up of 13 amino acids. Germline V CDR1 and CDR2: PRHDT, FYEKMQ (reference sequence). V was pared by 2 bases and J by 2 bases, with 7 bases between. CDR3 sequence: CASSLPGPYEQYF. The CDR3 region has the DNA TGTGCCAGCAGCTTACCTGGGCCCTACGAGCAGTACTTC.

V is TRBV6-1 and J is TRBJ1-2; D unresolved. This CDR3 has 13 residues. Trimming removed 1 base from V and 5 bases from J, with 8 bases in between. The germline V gene has CDR1 MNHNS and CDR2 SASEGT. CDR3 in DNA: TGTGCCAGCAGTGAAGGAACAGTTTATGGCTACACCTTC. This encodes CASSEGTVYGYTF.

The rearrangement joins TRBV7-9 to TRBJ1-4; D might be TRBD1 (5 bases). Trimming shortened V by 1 base and J by 6 bases, and 12 bases separated the two germline ends. The CDR3 is 15 amino acids. Per the germline V gene, CDR1 is SEHNR and CDR2 is FQNEAQ (reference sequence). CDR3 bases: TGTGCCAGCAGCTTAGAGAGGACACTGGATGAAAAACTGTTTTTT. This encodes CASSLERTLDEKLFF.

The chain couples TRBV11-1 to TRBJ2-2, with D perhaps matching TRBD2 (6 bases). CDR1 is SGHAT and CDR2 is FQDESV in the germline V gene (reference sequence). V was trimmed by 3 bases and J by 0 bases, leaving 8 bases between them. The CDR3 is made up of 15 amino acids. This chain's CDR3 is CASSLGGTNTGELFF. CDR3 nucleotide sequence: TGTGCCAGCAGCTTGGGGGGAACGAACACCGGGGAGCTGTTTTTT. Together with reference TRBV11-1 and TRBJ2-2, the CDR3 gives the full variable domain: EAEVAQSPRYKITEKSQAVAFWCDPISGHATLYWYRQILGQGPELLVQFQDESVVDDSQLPKDRFSAERLKGVDSTLKIQPAELGDSAMYLCASSLGGTNTGELFFGEGSRLTVL.

The chain employs TRBV6-5 and TRBJ2-3, with TRBD1 matching over 9 bases. The CDR3 sequence is 15 residues long. CDR1 MNHEY and CDR2 SVGAGI come from the germline V gene. Trimming cost V 7 bases and J 1 base; bases outside gene matches: 6. The CDR3 DNA reads TGTGCCAGCACCCCCCGACAGGGGGGCACAGATACGCAGTATTTT. Translation: CASTPRQGGTDTQYF.

V and J are TRBV10-3 and TRBJ2-1, with 11 bases lining up with TRBD1. The germline V gene encodes CDR1 ENHRY and CDR2 SYGVKD. CDR3 length: 14 residues. Trimming took 11 bases from V and 7 from J; bases not matched to a gene: 10. The CDR3 sequence is CAAWMGQGGNEQFF. The CDR3 region has the DNA TGTGCCGCCTGGATGGGACAGGGGGGAAATGAGCAGTTCTTC.

The CDR3 is CASQARVLTEAFF. The CDR3 nucleotides read TGTGCCAGCCAAGCCAGGGTCTTGACTGAAGCTTTCTTT. The V and J genes are TRBV2 and TRBJ1-1; D might be TRBD1 (5 bases). Germline V gene data show CDR1 as SNHLY and CDR2 as FYNNEI. The length of the CDR3 is 13 residues. The germline V and J ends were trimmed by 8 bases and 5 bases, with 15 bases remaining between them.

The chain uses TRBV27 and TRBJ1-1; 10 positions agree with TRBD1. Germline CDR1 and CDR2: MNHEY and SMNVEV (reference sequence). The trim removed 4 bases at V and 3 bases at J, leaving 14 bases unmatched. The CDR3 is 18 amino acids. CDR3 nucleotide sequence: TGTGCCAGCAGTTCAGCCGGGACAGGGGCGTCAGGGTACACTGAAGCTTTCTTT. Its protein product is CASSSAGTGASGYTEAFF.